The present T cell receptor (beta chain) was sequenced within a study of PD-1 and CTLA-4 blockade in melanoma (dated by TCRdb to about 2021). About the investigation overall: The study compared how PD-1 blockade and CTLA-4 blockade affected the melanoma-reactive CD8 T cell response in patients with melanoma.

Libraries were prepared through the immunoSEQ multiplex PCR assay. This is the immuneACCESS table as TCRdb keeps it, with only in-frame sequences that have V and J called. A part of the clones is gone; compared with another copy, unresolved V genes explain less than half, and the rest is unexplained. Across this sample there are 32,000 or so clones, with 70% to 90% seen only once. Over 7% of the sample lies in the top ten. With regard to this clone: It lacks a known antigen. No per-base quality is available; no much larger clone lies one base away.

In the germline V gene (reference sequence), CDR1 corresponds to MNHEY and CDR2 to SMNVEV. Cut back by 0 bases and 2 bases, the V and J ends lie 8 bases apart. The CDR3 goes from the cysteine to the phenylalanine over 15 residues. Only CDR3 DNA remains: 45 bases, in frame from the first base. The chain uses TRBV27 and TRBJ1-5, with the D gene too uncertain to name. This clonotype was obtained from a human donor with melanoma. This material consisted of CD8+ T cells from peripheral blood, taken before anti-PD-1 treatment. The CDR3 protein: CASSLSTGGNQPQHF. The DNA reads TGTGCCAGCAGTTTATCAACTGGGGGCAATCAGCCCCAGCATTTT.